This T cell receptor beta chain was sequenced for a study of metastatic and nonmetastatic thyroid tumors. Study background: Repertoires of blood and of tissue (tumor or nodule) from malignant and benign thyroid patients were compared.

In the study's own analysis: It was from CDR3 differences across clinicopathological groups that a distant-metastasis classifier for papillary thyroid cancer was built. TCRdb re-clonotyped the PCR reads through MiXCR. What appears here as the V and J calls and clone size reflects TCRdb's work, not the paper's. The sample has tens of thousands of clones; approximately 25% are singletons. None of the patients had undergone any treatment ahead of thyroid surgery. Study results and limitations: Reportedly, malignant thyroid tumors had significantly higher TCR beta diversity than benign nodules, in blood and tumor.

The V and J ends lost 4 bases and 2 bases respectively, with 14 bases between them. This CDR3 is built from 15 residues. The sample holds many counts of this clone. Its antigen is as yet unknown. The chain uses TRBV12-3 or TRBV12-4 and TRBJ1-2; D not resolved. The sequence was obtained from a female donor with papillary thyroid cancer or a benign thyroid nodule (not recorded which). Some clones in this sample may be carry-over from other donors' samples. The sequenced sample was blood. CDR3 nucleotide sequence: TGTGCCAGCAGTTCCCCGCGGGTGTTGAACTATGGCTACACCTTC. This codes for CASSSPRVLNYGYTF.